This T cell receptor beta chain was recovered during a study of shared clonotypes between healthy human individuals. General study findings and limits: About 5% of naive CD4 clonotypes were shared across four donors. Researchers sampled only blood; tissue repertoires likely differ. Naive subsets typically showed greater estimated richness than memory subsets.

Using immunoSEQ multiplex PCR, the repertoire was profiled, and TCRdb retains in-frame clones only, with some absent. The table shows around 1,900,000 clones, with 80% to 95% occurring only once. Positive CCR7 selection of CD45RO-negative cells yielded the naive CD8 cells, and terminally differentiated effector memory CD45RA+ cells were excluded. Nashville, Tennessee was home to all donors, who were Caucasian adults. Per the germline V gene, CDR1 is MDHEN and CDR2 is SYDVKM. The V and J ends lost 0 bases and 7 bases, in that order; junction bases with no gene match: 7. This CDR3 region has 17 residues. Regarding this clone: Its matching antigen is unknown.

The receptor comes from a man aged 18 to 30 in good health. Some clones in this sample may be carry-over from other donors' samples. The sample taken for sequencing was naive CD8+ T cells from PBMCs. The chain joins TRBV28 to TRBJ2-1; TRBD2 aligns across 12 bases. The DNA of the CDR3 is TGTGCCAGCAGTTTATGGACTAGCGGGAGCATGGGGAATGAGCAGTTCTTC. Translated, it gives CASSLWTSGSMGNEQFF.